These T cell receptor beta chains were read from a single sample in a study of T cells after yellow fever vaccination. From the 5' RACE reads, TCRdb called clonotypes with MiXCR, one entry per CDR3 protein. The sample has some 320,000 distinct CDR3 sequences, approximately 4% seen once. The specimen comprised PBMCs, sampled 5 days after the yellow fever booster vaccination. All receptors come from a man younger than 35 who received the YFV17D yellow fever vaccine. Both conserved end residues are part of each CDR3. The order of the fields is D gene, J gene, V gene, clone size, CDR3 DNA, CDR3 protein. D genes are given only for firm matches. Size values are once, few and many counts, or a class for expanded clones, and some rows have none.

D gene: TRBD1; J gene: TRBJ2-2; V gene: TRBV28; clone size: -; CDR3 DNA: TGTGCCAGCTGGGACAGGGGAAATACCGGGGAGCTGTTTTTT; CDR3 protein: CASWDRGNTGELFF
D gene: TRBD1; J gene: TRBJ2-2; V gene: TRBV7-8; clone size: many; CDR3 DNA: TGTGCCAGCACGATAAGACAGGGTCTCGTCGGCGGGGAGCTGTTTTTT; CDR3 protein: CASTIRQGLVGGELFF
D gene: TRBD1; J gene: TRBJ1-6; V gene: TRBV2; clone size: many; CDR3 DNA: TGTGCCAGCAGTGCCAGGGGGCCGTATAATTCACCCCTCCACTTT; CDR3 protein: CASSARGPYNSPLHF
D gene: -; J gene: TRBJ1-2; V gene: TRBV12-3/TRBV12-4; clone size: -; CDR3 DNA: TGTGCCAGCAGTCCCTGGGGAGCAGCTAACTATGGCTACACCTTC; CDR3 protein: CASSPWGAANYGYTF
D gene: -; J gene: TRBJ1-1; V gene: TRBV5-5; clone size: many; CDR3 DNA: TGTGCCAGCAGCTCGGCAAGCTGGAACACTGAAGCTTTCTTT; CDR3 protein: CASSSASWNTEAFF
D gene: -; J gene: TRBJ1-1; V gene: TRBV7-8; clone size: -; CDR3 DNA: TGTGCCAGCAGCCTCAGGCCTGTTTCCGGGGCGGTGGGCACTGAAGCTTTCTTT; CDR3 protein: CASSLRPVSGAVGTEAFF
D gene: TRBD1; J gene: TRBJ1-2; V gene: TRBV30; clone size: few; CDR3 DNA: TGTGCCTGGACCCCACAGGGGGCAGGGGGCTACACCTTC; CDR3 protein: CAWTPQGAGGYTF
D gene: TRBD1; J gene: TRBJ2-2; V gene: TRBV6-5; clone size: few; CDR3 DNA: TGTGCCAGCAGTACGGGGACAGGCCCGAACACCGGGGAGCTGTTTTTT; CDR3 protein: CASSTGTGPNTGELFF
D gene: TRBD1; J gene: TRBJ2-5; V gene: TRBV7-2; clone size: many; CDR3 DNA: TGTGCCAGCAGCTTAGCCACAAGGACAGGGGGCATGACCCAGTACTTC; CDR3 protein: CASSLATRTGGMTQYF
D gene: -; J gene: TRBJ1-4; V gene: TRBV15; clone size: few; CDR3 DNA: TGTGCCACCAGCAGAGGGACCGGGCCCACTAATGAAAAACTGTTTTTT; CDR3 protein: CATSRGTGPTNEKLFF
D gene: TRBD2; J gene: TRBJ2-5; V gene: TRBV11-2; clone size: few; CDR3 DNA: TGTGCCAGCAGCTTAGTTTTAGGGACTAGCGGGGAAGAGACCCAGTACTTC; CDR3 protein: CASSLVLGTSGEETQYF
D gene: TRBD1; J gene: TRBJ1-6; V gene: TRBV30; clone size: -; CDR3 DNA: TGTGCCTGGTACCGGGACAGTGGTTCACCCCTCCACTTT; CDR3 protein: CAWYRDSGSPLHF
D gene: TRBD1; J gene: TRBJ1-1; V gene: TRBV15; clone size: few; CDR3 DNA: TGTGCCACCAGCAGACGGACAGGGACTGAAGCTTTCTTT; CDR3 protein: CATSRRTGTEAFF
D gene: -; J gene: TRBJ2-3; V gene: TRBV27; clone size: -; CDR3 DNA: TGTGCCAGCAGTTTGCCGGGCGTCCCAGATACGCAGTATTTT; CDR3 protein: CASSLPGVPDTQYF
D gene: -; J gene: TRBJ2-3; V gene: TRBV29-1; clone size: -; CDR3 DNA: TGCAGTATTTACGGGGCCAGCACAGATACGCAGTATTTT; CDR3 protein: CSIYGASTDTQYF
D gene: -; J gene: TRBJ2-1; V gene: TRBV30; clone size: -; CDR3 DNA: TGTGCCTGGAGCGGGATCTCCGGGGAGTACCGTGAGCAGTTCTTC; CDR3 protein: CAWSGISGEYREQFF
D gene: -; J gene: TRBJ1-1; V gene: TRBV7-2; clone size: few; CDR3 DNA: TGTGCCAGCAGATTTCAGGGAGCAGCTTTCTTT; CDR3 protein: CASRFQGAAFF
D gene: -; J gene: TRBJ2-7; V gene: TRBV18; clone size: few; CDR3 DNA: TGTGCCAGCTCACCCCCCTCACTTGCGGGCAACGAGCAGTACTTC; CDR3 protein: CASSPPSLAGNEQYF
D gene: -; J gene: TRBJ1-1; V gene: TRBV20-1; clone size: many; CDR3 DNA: TGCAGTGCAAAGCCCGGGGGCCGCATGAACACTGAAGCTTTCTTT; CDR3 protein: CSAKPGGRMNTEAFF
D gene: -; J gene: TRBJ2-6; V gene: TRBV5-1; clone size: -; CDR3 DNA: TGCGCCAGCAGCTTTGTGGCTGGGGCCAACGTCCTGACTTTC; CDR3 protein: CASSFVAGANVLTF
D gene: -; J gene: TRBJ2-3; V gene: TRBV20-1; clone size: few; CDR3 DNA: TGCAGTGCTTATACCCAAGATACGCAGTATTTT; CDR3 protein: CSAYTQDTQYF
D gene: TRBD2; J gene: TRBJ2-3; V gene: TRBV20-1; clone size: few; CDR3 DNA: TGCAGTGCTACCGGACTAGCGGGGGGGTCAGGAGATACGCAGTATTTT; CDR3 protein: CSATGLAGGSGDTQYF
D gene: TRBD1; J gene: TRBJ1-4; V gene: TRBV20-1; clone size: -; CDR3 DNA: TGCAGTGCCCACAGGGGGCGCGTGAATGAAAAACTGTTTTTT; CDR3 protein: CSAHRGRVNEKLFF
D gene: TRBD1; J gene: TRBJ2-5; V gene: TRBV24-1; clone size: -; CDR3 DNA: TGTGCCACCAGTGATTACGGGACAGGGGACCAAGAGACCCAGTACTTC; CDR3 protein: CATSDYGTGDQETQYF
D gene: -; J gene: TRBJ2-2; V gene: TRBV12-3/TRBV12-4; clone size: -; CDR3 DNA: TGTGCCAGCAGGGCCCCCGAGACAGCGAACACCGGGGAGCTGTTTTTT; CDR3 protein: CASRAPETANTGELFF
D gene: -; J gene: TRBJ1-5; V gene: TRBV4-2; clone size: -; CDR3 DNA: TGTGCCAGCAGCCTCTCGGGGGATCAGCCCCAGCATTTT; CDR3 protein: CASSLSGDQPQHF
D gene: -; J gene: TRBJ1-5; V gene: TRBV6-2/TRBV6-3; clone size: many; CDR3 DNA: TGTGCCAGCAGTTACGGGGGTCAGCCCCAGCATTTT; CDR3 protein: CASSYGGQPQHF
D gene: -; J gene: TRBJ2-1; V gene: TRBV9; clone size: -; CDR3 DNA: TGTGCCAGCAGCGTAGATGGGACCTCCTACAATGAGCAGTTCTTC; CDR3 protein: CASSVDGTSYNEQFF
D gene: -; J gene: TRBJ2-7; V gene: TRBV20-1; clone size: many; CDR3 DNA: TGCAGTGCTAGCGTCGGGGACCACTCCTACGAGCAGTACTTC; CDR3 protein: CSASVGDHSYEQYF
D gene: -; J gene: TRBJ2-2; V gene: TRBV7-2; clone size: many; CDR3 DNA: TGTGCCAGCAGCTTAGCCCAAAGTTGGTTGAACACCGGGGAGCTGTTTTTT; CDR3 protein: CASSLAQSWLNTGELFF
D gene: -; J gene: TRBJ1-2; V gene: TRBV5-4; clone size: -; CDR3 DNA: TGTGCCAGCAGCTGGAGTTCAACGACTAACTATGGCTACACCTTC; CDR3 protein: CASSWSSTTNYGYTF
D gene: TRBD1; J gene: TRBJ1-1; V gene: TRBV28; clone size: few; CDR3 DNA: TGTGCCAGCAGACAGGGGGGACCGAACACTGAAGCTTTCTTT; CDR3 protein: CASRQGGPNTEAFF
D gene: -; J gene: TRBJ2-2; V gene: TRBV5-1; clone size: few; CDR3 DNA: TGCGCCAGCAGCTTGGGCAGGGCGAACACCGGGGAGCTGTTTTTT; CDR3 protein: CASSLGRANTGELFF
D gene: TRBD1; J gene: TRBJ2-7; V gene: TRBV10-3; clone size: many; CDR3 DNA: TGTGCCATCAGTACCCAAGGGACAGGTGCCTACGAGCAGTACTTC; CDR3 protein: CAISTQGTGAYEQYF
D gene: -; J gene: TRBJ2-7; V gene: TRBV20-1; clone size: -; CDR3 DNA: TGCAGTGCTAGAGATACCAGGGATAACGAGCAGTACTTC; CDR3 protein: CSARDTRDNEQYF
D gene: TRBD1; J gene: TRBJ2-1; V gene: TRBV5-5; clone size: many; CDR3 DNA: TGTGCCAGCAGCTTGTCCGGGACAGGGTTCAATGAGCAGTTCTTC; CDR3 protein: CASSLSGTGFNEQFF
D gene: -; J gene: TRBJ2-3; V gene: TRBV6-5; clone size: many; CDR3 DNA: TGTGCCAGCCCCCCTTGGAGCAGGGGTACGCAGTATTTT; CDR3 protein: CASPPWSRGTQYF
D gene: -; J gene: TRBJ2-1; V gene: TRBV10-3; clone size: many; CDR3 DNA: TGTGCCATCAGAGGAGAACGGGGGGCATACAATGAGCAGTTCTTC; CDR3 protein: CAIRGERGAYNEQFF
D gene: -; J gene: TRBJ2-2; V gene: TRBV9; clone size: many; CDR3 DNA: TGTGCCAGCAGCGTAGTGGGACAGAACACCGGGGAGCTGTTTTTT; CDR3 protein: CASSVVGQNTGELFF
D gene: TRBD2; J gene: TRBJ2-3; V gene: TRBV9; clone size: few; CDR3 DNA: TGTGCCAGCACCAAGGGCCCGGGACTAGTTGGCACAGATACGCAGTATTTT; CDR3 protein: CASTKGPGLVGTDTQYF
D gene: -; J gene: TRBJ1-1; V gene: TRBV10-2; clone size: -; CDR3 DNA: TGCGCCAGCAGTCTAGGGGCGACGTCCACTGAAGCTTTCTTT; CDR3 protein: CASSLGATSTEAFF
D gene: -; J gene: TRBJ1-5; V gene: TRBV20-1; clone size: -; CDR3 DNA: TGCAGTGCTACCCCTTCAACAGGGAATCAGCCCCAGCATTTT; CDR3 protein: CSATPSTGNQPQHF
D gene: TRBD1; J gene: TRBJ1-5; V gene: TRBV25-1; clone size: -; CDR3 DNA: TGTGCCAGCTCTCGGGCAGGGGGCGGAAAGCAGCCCCAGCATTTT; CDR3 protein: CASSRAGGGKQPQHF
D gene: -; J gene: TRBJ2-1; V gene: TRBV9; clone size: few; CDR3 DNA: TGTGCCAGCAGCGTCGGTGTCACTCCTGAGCAGTTCTTC; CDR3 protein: CASSVGVTPEQFF
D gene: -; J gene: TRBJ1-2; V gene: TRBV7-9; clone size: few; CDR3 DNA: TGTGCCAGCAGCTTCTTTTCCGACAGGAACTATGGCTACACCTTC; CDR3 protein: CASSFFSDRNYGYTF
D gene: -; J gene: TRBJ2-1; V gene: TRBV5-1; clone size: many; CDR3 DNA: TGCGCCAGCAGCTTGGGAGACTCCGAGCAGTTCTTC; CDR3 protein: CASSLGDSEQFF
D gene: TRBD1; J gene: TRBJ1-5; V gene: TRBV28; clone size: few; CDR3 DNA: TGTGCCAGCACCTCCCAGGGGGCCGGCAATCAGCCCCAGCATTTT; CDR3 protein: CASTSQGAGNQPQHF